Listed below are T cell receptor beta chains from one sample, sequenced in a study of blood T cell repertoires in COVID-19. Sequenced by immunoSEQ multiplex PCR; TCRdb stores in-frame clones only, minus some. The profile covers roughly 140,000 clones, with 70% to 90% appearing a single time and roughly 1.9% taken by the ten largest. Material for sequencing was peripheral blood. Receptors originate from a man aged 65-85 years with acute or convalescent COVID-19. Each CDR3 is given with its conserved first and last residue. A D gene is named only where the DNA matches it firmly. Size values are once, few and many counts, or a class for expanded clones, and some rows have none.

D,J,length,V,size,DNA,CDR3
TRBD2,TRBJ2-7,16,TRBV6-2/TRBV6-3,-,TGTGCCAGCAGTTACTCGATGACTAGCGGGGGCTACGAGCAGTACTTC,CASSYSMTSGGYEQYF
-,TRBJ1-6,14,TRBV19,few,TGTGCCAGTAGCCGGACTTGGAGTAATTCACCCCTCCACTTT,CASSRTWSNSPLHF
-,TRBJ2-5,16,TRBV4-2,-,TGTGCCAGCAGCCGGCAATCGGGACTCCCCAAAGAGACCCAGTACTTC,CASSRQSGLPKETQYF
-,TRBJ1-2,12,TRBV11-2,-,TGTGCCAGCAGCCGAGCTAACTATGGCTACACCTTC,CASSRANYGYTF
-,TRBJ1-1,18,TRBV4-2,-,TGTGCCAGCAGCCATCGCACCGGGAACGGAACACGGCTGGCTGAAGCTTTCTTT,CASSHRTGNGTRLAEAFF
TRBD1,TRBJ2-3,15,TRBV6-1,-,TGTGCCAGCAGTGAATTTACAGGGGGCACAGATACGCAGTATTTT,CASSEFTGGTDTQYF
-,TRBJ1-4,14,TRBV9,few,TGTGCCAGCAGCAGAGTCCAGGGTAACGAAAAACTGTTTTTT,CASSRVQGNEKLFF
-,TRBJ1-3,17,TRBV30,-,TGTGCCTGGAGTGTACGGGGAGTTACGGGCTCTGGAAACACCATATATTTT,CAWSVRGVTGSGNTIYF
-,TRBJ2-6,15,TRBV5-1,-,TGCGCCAGCAGCTTGGGCAGCTCTGGGGCCAACGTCCTGACTTTC,CASSLGSSGANVLTF
TRBD1,TRBJ1-2,13,TRBV6-5,-,TGTGCCAGCAGTTACTGGACAGGGGATGGCTACACCTTC,CASSYWTGDGYTF
-,TRBJ1-5,13,TRBV21-1,-,TGTGCCAGCAGCATTGGACAGTCAACCGGGGCGCATTTT,CASSIGQSTGAHF
-,TRBJ1-5,15,TRBV7-2,-,TGTGCCAGCAGCTTATACAGTTATAGCAATCAGCCCCAGCATTTT,CASSLYSYSNQPQHF
-,TRBJ1-2,13,TRBV24-1,-,TGTGCCACCAGTGCCGGGGATGATTATGGCTACACCTTC,CATSAGDDYGYTF
-,TRBJ2-1,13,TRBV11-3,-,TGTGCCAGCAGCCCCAGGAGGGGCGATGAGCAGTTCTTC,CASSPRRGDEQFF
TRBD2,TRBJ2-3,16,TRBV7-3,-,TGTGCCAGCAGCTTATCGGGGGGAGTTGGTGCAGATACGCAGTATTTT,CASSLSGGVGADTQYF